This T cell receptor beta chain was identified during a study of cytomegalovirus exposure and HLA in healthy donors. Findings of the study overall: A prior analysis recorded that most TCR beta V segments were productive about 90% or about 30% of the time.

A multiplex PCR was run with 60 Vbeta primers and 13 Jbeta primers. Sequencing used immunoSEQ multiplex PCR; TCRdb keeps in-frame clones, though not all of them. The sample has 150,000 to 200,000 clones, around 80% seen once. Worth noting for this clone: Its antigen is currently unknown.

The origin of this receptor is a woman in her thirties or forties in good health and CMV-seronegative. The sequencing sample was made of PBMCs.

The CDR3, as DNA: TGCGCCAGCAGCTTGAATGCGGGAGCTGGTAATGAGCAGTTCTTC. Protein: CASSLNAGAGNEQFF. The rearrangement links TRBV5-1 to TRBJ2-1; 7 nucleotides match TRBD2. The CDR3 loop spans 15 amino acids. In germline, CDR1 is SGHRS, CDR2 YFSETQ. Germline trimming cut 1 base from V and 7 bases from J; bases unmatched to any gene: 8.